These T cell receptor beta chains were read from a single sample in a study of shared clonotypes between healthy human individuals. Data came from immunoSEQ multiplex PCR; TCRdb stores just in-frame clones and leaves some out. The table includes over a million clones, about 80% detected once. The specimen was memory CD4+ T cells from PBMCs. The receptor set was obtained from a young man in good health. Some clones in this sample may be carry-over from other donors' samples. The CDR3 runs from the conserved cysteine through the conserved F or W. The D gene is left open where the match is weak.

D | J | V | CDR3
- | TRBJ2-4 | TRBV28 | CASSLYADSLAKNIQYF
- | TRBJ2-4 | TRBV28 | CASSNPSGGTVSIQYF
- | TRBJ2-1 | TRBV5-4 | CASTEDYLSSYNEQFF
TRBD2 | TRBJ2-5 | TRBV5-1 | CASSAGTSGQETQYF
TRBD1 | TRBJ1-2 | TRBV28 | CASDRGANYGYTF
TRBD2 | TRBJ2-5 | TRBV5-1 | CASSPGAASGEETQYF
- | TRBJ1-1 | TRBV18 | CASSPSRPGVGDTEAFF
- | TRBJ2-1 | TRBV11-3 | CASSPGWYIGSEQFF
- | TRBJ2-3 | TRBV10-3 | CAIGVEGGTDTQYF
- | TRBJ1-1 | TRBV9 | CASSVDGSESREAFF
TRBD1 | TRBJ1-1 | TRBV7-2 | CASSLDRGDRAFF
- | TRBJ2-2 | TRBV5-1 | CASSGLAANTGELFF
TRBD1 | TRBJ1-2 | TRBV7-2 | CASSPRQGYGYTF
- | TRBJ1-2 | TRBV19 | CASRPGRGRYGYTF
- | TRBJ2-7 | TRBV13 | CASSLSRLAIPNEQYF
TRBD2 | TRBJ2-3 | TRBV28 | CASTLPGLAGGKDTQYF
TRBD2 | TRBJ2-1 | TRBV18 | CASSPASGMHNEQFF
- | TRBJ2-2 | TRBV28 | CASAGPNTGELFF
TRBD2 | TRBJ2-3 | TRBV4-3 | CASSQDPRGKSTDTQYF
- | TRBJ1-5 | TRBV30 | CAWSVKGNQPQHF